This T cell receptor beta chain was observed in a study of cytomegalovirus exposure and HLA in healthy donors. This clone was counted once. Its target is not known. Study conclusions and caveats: The study recorded around 160 TCR beta chains that were cytomegalovirus-associated. High sensitivity and specificity were reportedly achieved when the classifier diagnosed cytomegalovirus status.

The assay was immunoSEQ multiplex PCR, and TCRdb's table has in-frame clones only and misses some. The table includes approximately 120,000 clones, under 90% detected once. The TCR originated in a woman younger than 35 in good health and CMV-seronegative. Sequenced material: PBMCs.

The CDR3 loop reads CASSETPGTSGIGLYEQYF. The DNA for the CDR3 is TGCGCCAGCAGTGAGACTCCTGGGACTAGCGGGATCGGTCTGTACGAGCAGTACTTC. The rearrangement links TRBV10-2 to TRBJ2-7; 13 nucleotides align to TRBD2. The CDR3 runs 19 residues. The V gene's germline CDR1 is WSHSY and CDR2 SAAADI. The ends lost 2 bases at V and 4 bases at J; junction bases unmatched: 14.